Below, 4 T cell receptor beta chains from the same sample are listed, as sequenced in a study of PD-1 and CTLA-4 blockade in melanoma. Method: immunoSEQ multiplex PCR; TCRdb's copy keeps in-frame clones and lacks some. The sample records 7,200 or so clones, 75% to 90% being singletons. Specimen: CD8+ T cells from peripheral blood, collected before anti-PD-1 treatment. The receptors come from a human donor with melanoma.

The chain recombines TRBV6-1 with TRBJ1-4; 9 bases are shared with TRBD1. Trimming cost V 0 bases and J 5 bases; bases outside gene matches: 4. Germline loops: CDR1 MNHNS, CDR2 SASEGT. This CDR3 region has 16 residues. This CDR3 reads CASSEAGGTGNEKLFF. The CDR3, as DNA: TGTGCCAGCAGTGAAGCCGGCGGGACAGGGAATGAAAAACTGTTTTTT.

The chain links TRBV11-2 to TRBJ2-3; D remains ambiguous. Germline CDR1 reads SGHAT; CDR2 reads FQNNGV. The CDR3 loop spans 13 amino acids. The ends were cut back, 2 bases at V and 4 bases at J, with 7 bases in the middle. The CDR3 protein is CASSLSLPDTQYF. CDR3 nucleotides: TGTGCCAGCAGCTTATCCCTTCCAGATACGCAGTATTTT.

J is TRBJ2-1 and V is TRBV19, with D hard to call. CDR1 and CDR2 (germline): LNHDA, SQIVND (reference sequence). The CDR3 contains 15 residues. V lost 3 bases and J lost 3, with 12 bases in between. CDR3: CASSISDTYYNEQFF. The CDR3 nucleotides read TGTGCCAGTAGTATTTCGGATACATACTACAATGAGCAGTTCTTC.

This chain connects TRBV19 to TRBJ1-4; 9 bases fit TRBD1. The germline gives CDR1 LNHDA, CDR2 SQIVND (reference sequence). The trim removed 5 bases at V and 7 bases at J, leaving 8 bases unmatched. This CDR3 comprises 15 residues. CDR3 residues: CASSPSGTGPEKLFF. The CDR3 region has the DNA TGTGCCAGTAGTCCCTCGGGGACAGGGCCTGAAAAACTGTTTTTT.